The following is a T cell receptor (beta chain) sequence with its context. Its antigen is unknown. Germline loops: CDR1 LNHDA, CDR2 SQIVND (reference sequence). The V and J ends lost 5 bases and 4 bases, in that order; junction bases with no gene match: 9. This CDR3 is 17 amino acids long. The PCR contained 60 Vbeta and 13 Jbeta primers. Assay: immunoSEQ multiplex PCR; the TCRdb copy retains only in-frame clones and omits some. The sample yields around 100,000 clones, 70% seen once. This record belongs to a study of cytomegalovirus exposure and HLA in healthy donors. Study-wide results and caveats: A link between a missense DCLRE1C variant and TCR beta V- and J-gene trimming emerged from a later analysis. An Asian-associated ancestry cluster reportedly showed fewer N-insertions than the approximately 600-donor mean in a later analysis.

What was sequenced was PBMCs. The V and J genes are TRBV19 and TRBJ2-3, with 13 bases lining up with TRBD2. This clonotype originated in a young man in good health and CMV-seropositive. DNA of the CDR3: TGTGCCAGTAGTCCGCGGACTAGCGGGAGAAGGTCAGATACGCAGTATTTT. It codes for CASSPRTSGRRSDTQYF.